A single sample gave rise to the 18 T cell receptor beta chains below, sequenced in a study of OX40 agonist ivuxolimab in advanced cancers. TCRdb's table, derived via immunoSEQ multiplex PCR, lists solely in-frame clones and lacks some. Seen here are fewer than 40,000 clones, approximately 80% observed once, and the top ten hold around 13%. The sequences come from CD4+ or CD8+ T cells sorted from blood, collected in a trial of the OX40 agonist ivuxolimab. The origin of the receptors is an adult with an advanced solid tumor such as melanoma, head and neck, liver or kidney cancer.

The V and J genes are TRBV6-5 and TRBJ1-6; 9 bases fit TRBD1. The CDR3 covers 15 residues. Germline trimming cut 4 bases from V and 7 bases from J; bases unmatched to any gene: 5. Germline lookup yields CDR1 MNHEY and CDR2 SVGAGI. In DNA, the CDR3 is TGTGCCAGCAGTTCCGCGACAGGGGGAAATTCACCCCTCCACTTT. It codes for CASSSATGGNSPLHF.

The V gene is TRBV2, the J gene TRBJ2-1; 10 nucleotides match TRBD2. CDR1 SNHLY and CDR2 FYNNEI come from the germline V gene. Losses at the gene ends were 2 bases for V and 4 bases for J; bases not matched to a gene: 2. This CDR3 is built from 15 residues. CDR3: CASSERLAGYNEQFF. CDR3 DNA: TGTGCCAGCAGTGAACGACTAGCGGGTTACAATGAGCAGTTCTTC. Combining the CDR3 with reference TRBV2 and TRBJ2-1 gives the whole variable domain EPEVTQTPSHQVTQMGQEVILRCVPISNHLYFYWYRQILGQKVEFLVSFYNNEISEKSEIFDDQFSVERPDGSNFTLKIRSTKLEDSAMYFCASSERLAGYNEQFFGPGTRLTVL.

The rearrangement uses TRBV5-5 and TRBJ1-5; 7 nucleotides align to TRBD1. The CDR3 has 14 amino acids. V shed 4 bases and J 6 bases; nucleotides not matched to a gene: 7. CDR1 and CDR2 (germline): SGHKS, YYEKEE (reference sequence). The CDR3 region has the DNA TGTGCCAGCAGCCAGCGGACAGGCCCTCAGCCCCAGCATTTT. This sequence encodes CASSQRTGPQPQHF.

This chain joins TRBV6-1 and TRBJ2-3; TRBD2 aligns across 7 bases. Germline loops: CDR1 MNHNS, CDR2 SASEGT. The CDR3 is 13 residues long. With V trimmed by 5 bases and J by 6 bases, 5 bases remained unmatched. CDR3 DNA: TGTGCCAGCAGTTCAATGGGGGGGGATACGCAGTATTTT. The encoded protein is CASSSMGGDTQYF.

The chain has TRBV6-1 and TRBJ2-7; 8 bases match TRBD1. Looked up from germline, CDR1 is MNHNS and CDR2 is SASEGT. The CDR3 covers 14 residues. The J segment lost 0 bases and the V segment lost 5 bases, leaving 3 bases of the junction unmatched. The CDR3 bases are TGTGCCAGCAGTAAACAGGGGGTCTCCTACGAGCAGTACTTC. This sequence encodes CASSKQGVSYEQYF.

V is TRBV11-2 and J is TRBJ2-1; 14 bases line up with TRBD2. The junction had 15 bases not matched to a gene; V was cut back by 3 bases and J by 8 bases. This CDR3 comprises 19 residues. The germline V gene encodes CDR1 SGHAT and CDR2 FQNNGV. The CDR3, as DNA: TGTGCCAGCAGCTTCCCCGGGACTAGCGGGAGTTGGGGTAGGGATGAGCAGTTCTTC. This translates into CASSFPGTSGSWGRDEQFF.

V is TRBV12-5 and J is TRBJ2-2, with D uncertain. The CDR3 runs to 13 residues. Germline CDR1 and CDR2: LGHNT and FRNRAP. Trimming shortened V by 3 bases and J by 6 bases, and 8 bases separated the two germline ends. The CDR3 nucleotides read TGTGCTAGTGGTTTATGGGCGGCCGGGGAGCTGTTTTTT. This codes for CASGLWAAGELFF.

The chain links TRBV9 to TRBJ2-3; 8 positions agree with TRBD2. The CDR3 has 16 residues. Germline CDR1 reads SGDLS; CDR2 reads YYNGEE. V was pared by 0 bases and J by 3 bases, with 6 bases of the junction left unmatched. The CDR3 here is CASSVGPSGWTDTQYF. As DNA, the CDR3 is TGTGCCAGCAGCGTAGGGCCTAGCGGGTGGACAGATACGCAGTATTTT.

The V gene is TRBV4-3, the J gene TRBJ2-5, with D uncertain. The CDR3 length is 13 residues. V gave up 0 bases and J gave up 2 bases, with 4 bases separating them. Per the germline V gene, CDR1 is LGHNA and CDR2 is YSLEER. Written as DNA, the CDR3 is TGCGCCAGCAGCCAAGAGATGCAAGAGACCCAGTACTTC. Translation: CASSQEMQETQYF.

J is TRBJ2-6 and V is TRBV27; D not certain. Trimming removed 8 bases at V and 0 bases at J, with 11 bases between. The CDR3 contains 15 residues. CDR1 and CDR2 from the germline V gene are MNHEY and SMNVEV (reference sequence). The CDR3 loop is CASQPLSSGANVLTF. In DNA form, the CDR3 reads TGTGCCAGCCAACCCCTTTCCTCTGGGGCCAACGTCCTGACTTTC.

The chain carries TRBV29-1 and TRBJ2-7; D not certain. The CDR3 covers 11 residues. Trimming stripped 7 bases from V and 1 base from J, with 8 bases between. Germline V gives CDR1 SQVTM, CDR2 ANQGSEA. Here the CDR3 reads CSAAESYEQYF. The CDR3 DNA sequence: TGCAGCGCGGCGGAGTCCTACGAGCAGTACTTC.

V and J are TRBV6-5 and TRBJ1-4; D not certain. The CDR3 totals 16 residues. Germline lookup yields CDR1 MNHEY and CDR2 SVGAGI. Trimming cost V 0 bases and J 7 bases, with 15 bases left between them. CDR3 protein: CASSYSSGFLPEKLFF. As DNA, the CDR3 is TGTGCCAGCAGTTACTCCTCCGGGTTCCTCCCTGAAAAACTGTTTTTT.

The chain is built from TRBV19 and TRBJ2-4; TRBD1 might be the D (6 bases). Trimming left V 7 bases short and J 0 bases short, with 16 bases between. The germline CDR1 and CDR2 sequences are LNHDA and SQIVND (reference sequence). CDR3 length equals 16 residues. Here the CDR3 reads CASTKDSSLAKNIQYF. The CDR3 nucleotides are TGTGCCAGTACTAAGGACAGTTCGCTAGCCAAAAACATTCAGTACTTC.

This clone appeared a single time. The gene calls are TRBV7-6 and TRBJ2-2; D could derive from TRBD1 or TRBD2 (6 bases each). The V end lost 1 base, the J end lost 7 bases, and 10 bases lay between the germline ends. The CDR3 runs 14 residues. Looked up from germline, CDR1 is SGHVS and CDR2 is FNYEAQ. The CDR3 DNA reads as TGTGCCAGCAGCTTAGAAGGGGGGATCGGGGAGCTGTTTTTT. Protein: CASSLEGGIGELFF.

The rearrangement uses TRBV5-1 and TRBJ2-7, with TRBD1 matching 9 bases. In germline, CDR1 is SGHRS, CDR2 YFSETQ. The junction had 4 bases not matched to a gene; V was cut back by 4 bases and J by 2 bases. The CDR3 is 14 amino acids. The chain's CDR3 is CASSLQGAPYEQYF. CDR3 nucleotides: TGCGCCAGCAGCCTACAGGGGGCACCCTACGAGCAGTACTTC.

The chain uses TRBV7-9 and TRBJ1-1, with TRBD1 matching 9 bases. The V segment lost 2 bases and the J segment 4 bases; nucleotides outside the gene matches: 5. CDR3 length equals 15 residues. CDR1 and CDR2 from the germline V gene are SEHNR and FQNEAQ (reference sequence). The CDR3 DNA follows: TGTGCCAGCAGCTTATCGCCGGGACAGGGCACTGAAGCTTTCTTT. It encodes CASSLSPGQGTEAFF. The complete variable domain, with remaining parts taken from reference TRBV7-9 and TRBJ1-1, reads DTGVSQNPRHKITKRGQNVTFRCDPISEHNRLYWYRQTLGQGPEFLTYFQNEAQLEKSRLLSDRFSAERPKGSFSTLEIQRTEQGDSAMYLCASSLSPGQGTEAFFGQGTRLTVV.

The CDR3 protein is CASSLSLSQDGYTF. CDR3 bases: TGTGCCAGCAGCTTATCCCTGTCCCAGGATGGCTACACCTTC. The chain employs TRBV11-2 and TRBJ1-2; D is uncertain. CDR1 and CDR2 from the germline V gene are SGHAT and FQNNGV. The CDR3 spans 14 residues. Trimming removed 2 bases from V and 6 bases from J, with 13 bases in between.

The chain uses TRBV10-1 and TRBJ2-3; no firm D call. Germline CDR1 WNHNN, CDR2 SYGVQD (reference sequence). The V gene lost 5 bases and the J gene lost 6 bases, with 9 bases spanning the gap. The CDR3 covers 12 residues. The CDR3 loop is CASSPNTDTQYF. The DNA of the CDR3 is TGCGCCAGCAGTCCTAACACGGATACGCAGTATTTT.